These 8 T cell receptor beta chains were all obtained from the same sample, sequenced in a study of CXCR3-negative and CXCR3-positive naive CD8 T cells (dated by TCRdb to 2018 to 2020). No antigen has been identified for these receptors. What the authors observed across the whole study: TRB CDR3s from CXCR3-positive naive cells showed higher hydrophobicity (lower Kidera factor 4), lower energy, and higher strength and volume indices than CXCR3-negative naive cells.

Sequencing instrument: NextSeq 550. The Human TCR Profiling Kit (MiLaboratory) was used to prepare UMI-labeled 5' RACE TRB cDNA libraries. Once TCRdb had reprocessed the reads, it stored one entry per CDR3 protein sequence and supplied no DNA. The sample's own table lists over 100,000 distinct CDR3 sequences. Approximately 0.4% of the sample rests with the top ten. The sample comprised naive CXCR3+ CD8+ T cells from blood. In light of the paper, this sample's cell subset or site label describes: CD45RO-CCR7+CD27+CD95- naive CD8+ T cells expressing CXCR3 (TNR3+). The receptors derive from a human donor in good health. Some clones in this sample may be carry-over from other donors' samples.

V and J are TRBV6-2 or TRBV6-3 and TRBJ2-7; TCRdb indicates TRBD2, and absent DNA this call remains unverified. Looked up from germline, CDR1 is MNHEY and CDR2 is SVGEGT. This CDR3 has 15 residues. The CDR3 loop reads CASTAGTSGSFEQYF.

CDR3: CASSPKGSSGYEQYF. The V call is TRBV7-9, the J call TRBJ2-7; the TRBD2 assignment by TCRdb is unverifiable without DNA. This CDR3 contains 15 residues. Germline V gives CDR1 SEHNR, CDR2 FQNEAQ (reference sequence). Combining the CDR3 with reference TRBV7-9 and TRBJ2-7 gives the whole variable domain DTGVSQNPRHKITKRGQNVTFRCDPISEHNRLYWYRQTLGQGPEFLTYFQNEAQLEKSRLLSDRFSAERPKGSFSTLEIQRTEQGDSAMYLCASSPKGSSGYEQYFGPGTRLTVT.

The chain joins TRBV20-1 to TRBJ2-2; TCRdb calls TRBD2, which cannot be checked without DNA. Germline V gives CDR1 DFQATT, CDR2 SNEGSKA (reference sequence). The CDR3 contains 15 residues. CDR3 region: CSALRSSGRAGELFF.

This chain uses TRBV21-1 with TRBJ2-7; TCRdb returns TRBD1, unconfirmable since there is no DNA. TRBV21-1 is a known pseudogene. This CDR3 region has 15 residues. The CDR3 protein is CASSKAGDTSYEQYF.

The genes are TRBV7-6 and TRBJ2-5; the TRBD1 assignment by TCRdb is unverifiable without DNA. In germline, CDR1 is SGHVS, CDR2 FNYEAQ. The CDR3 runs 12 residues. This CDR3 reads CASSSQPGTQYF.

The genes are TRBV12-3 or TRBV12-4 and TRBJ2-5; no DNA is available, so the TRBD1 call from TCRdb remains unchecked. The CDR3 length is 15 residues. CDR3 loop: CASSVGTGGKETQYF.

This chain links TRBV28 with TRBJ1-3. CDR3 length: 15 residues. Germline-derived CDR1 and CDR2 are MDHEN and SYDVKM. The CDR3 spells CASTFLKGLGNTIYF. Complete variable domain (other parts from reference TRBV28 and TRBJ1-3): DVKVTQSSRYLVKRTGEKVFLECVQDMDHENMFWYRQDPGLGLRLIYFSYDVKMKEKGDIPEGYSVSREKKERFSLILESASTNQTSMYLCASTFLKGLGNTIYFGEGSWLTVV.

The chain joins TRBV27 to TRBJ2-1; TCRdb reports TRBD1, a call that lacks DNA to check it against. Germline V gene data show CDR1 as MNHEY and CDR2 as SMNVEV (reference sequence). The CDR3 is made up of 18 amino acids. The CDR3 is CASSLSAGQKFIDNEQFF.